Each of the 11 T cell receptor beta chains below was sequenced from the same sample in a study. The sorted Tregs were CD4+CD25+CD127-/low cells. TCRdb re-called the 5' RACE reads through MiXCR, storing one row per CDR3 protein. The sample includes approximately 57,000 distinct CDR3 sequences, less than 25% of them seen just once. Sequenced sample: tumor-infiltrating Tregs sorted from the breast tumor. The receptors were sampled from a female donor with breast cancer.

This clonotype was detected once. The final CDR3 position lacks the conserved phenylalanine or tryptophan, pointing to a likely read error. The V call is TRBV4-1, the J call TRBJ1-3, with D possibly being TRBD1 (5 bases). The CDR3 totals 17 residues. CDR1 and CDR2 from the germline V gene are MGHRA and YSYEKL. V was shortened by 0 bases and J by 0 bases, with 12 bases between the two germline ends. As DNA, the CDR3 is TGCGCCAGCAGCCAAGATCGGACACCCATCTCTGGAAACACCATATATCTT. Encoded protein: CASSQDRTPISGNTIYL.

V is TRBV7-9 and J is TRBJ2-7; the D gene is possibly TRBD2 (7 bases). The CDR3 runs to 15 residues. Per germline, CDR1 SEHNR and CDR2 FQNEAQ (reference sequence). V lost 3 bases to trimming and J lost 4 bases, with 16 bases between them. The DNA of the CDR3 is TGTGCCAGCAGCTTTCAGCGGGACACTATATACGAGCAGTACTTC. It is translated as CASSFQRDTIYEQYF.

Comment on this clonotype: The conserved final phenylalanine or tryptophan is absent from the CDR3, which likely points to a read error. The chain combines TRBV11-1 with TRBJ1-2; D is unclear. The V gene's germline CDR1 is SGHAT and CDR2 FQDESV (reference sequence). This CDR3 region has 15 residues. V was trimmed by 2 bases and J by 2 bases, leaving 12 bases between them. The CDR3 coding sequence is TGTGCCAGCAGCTTAAATTCCAGGAGGAACTATGGCTACACCCTC. It is translated as CASSLNSRRNYGYTL.

This clonotype was recorded at least ten times. The chain carries TRBV4-1 and TRBJ1-5; a weak D match, TRBD1 (5 bases). V dropped 8 bases and J dropped 5 bases, with 16 bases sitting between them. The CDR3 is 14 amino acids. CDR1 and CDR2 (germline): MGHRA, YSYEKL. As DNA, the CDR3 is TGCGCCAGCGCGAGACTACAGGCGTATCAGCCCCAGCATTTT. It is translated as CASARLQAYQPQHF.

The rearrangement links TRBV11-2 to TRBJ2-5; 8 bases map to TRBD2. Germline CDR1 and CDR2: SGHAT and FQNNGV. With 2 bases clipped from V and 5 bases from J, the junction kept 7 bases outside the gene matches. CDR3 length: 15 amino acids. The CDR3 region is CASSLLTGGRETQYF. CDR3 nucleotides: TGTGCCAGCAGCTTATTAACGGGAGGGAGGGAGACCCAGTACTTC.

This clonotype was observed a few times. The chain carries TRBV5-6 and TRBJ2-7; D may be TRBD2 (5 bases). The CDR3 has 13 residues. Germline V gene sequence: CDR1 SGHDT, CDR2 YYEEEE. V gave up 2 bases and J gave up 3 bases, with 9 bases separating them. CDR3 in amino acids: CASSLLGNYEQYF. The CDR3 bases are TGTGCCAGCAGCTTACTCGGGAACTACGAGCAGTACTTC. The whole variable domain, filled in from reference TRBV5-6 and TRBJ2-7, reads DAGVTQSPTHLIKTRGQQVTLRCSPKSGHDTVSWYQQALGQGPQFIFQYYEEEERQRGNFPDRFSGHQFPNYSSELNVNALLLGDSALYLCASSLLGNYEQYFGPGTRLTVT.

In its sample, this clonotype was seen a few times. The chain links TRBV7-9 to TRBJ2-7, with 9 bases that match TRBD1. With 6 bases clipped from V and 3 bases from J, the junction kept 6 bases outside the gene matches. The CDR3 is made up of 14 amino acids. Germline CDR1 is SEHNR and CDR2 is FQNEAQ (reference sequence). Here the CDR3 DNA reads TGTGCCAGCAGGGAGACAGGGGGATTCTACGAGCAGTACTTC. Translating it yields CASRETGGFYEQYF.

The chain carries TRBV5-1 and TRBJ1-6; D is possibly TRBD1 (6 bases). V was clipped by 0 bases and J by 7 bases, with 8 bases between them. CDR1 SGHRS and CDR2 YFSETQ come from the germline V gene. The CDR3 runs 14 residues. CDR3 nucleotide sequence: TGCGCCAGCAGCTTGGTGGACAGAAATTCACCCCTCCACTTT. It specifies CASSLVDRNSPLHF.

The table lists this clonotype with a few counts. The gene calls are TRBV12-3 or TRBV12-4 and TRBJ1-5; D not resolved. The CDR3 runs 14 residues. V was shortened by 6 bases and J by 2 bases, with 11 bases between the two germline ends. CDR3 DNA sequence: TGTGCCAGCAGACTTGAGGCGGGCAATCAGCCCCAGCATTTT. Its protein product is CASRLEAGNQPQHF.

Many counts were recorded for this clonotype. The gene calls are TRBV29-1 and TRBJ2-5, with no clear D. V was shortened by 6 bases and J by 0 bases, with 8 bases between the two germline ends. The CDR3 contains 12 residues. CDR1 and CDR2 (germline): SQVTM, ANQGSEA. The CDR3 loop is CSVAGHQETQYF. The CDR3 nucleotides are TGCAGCGTCGCCGGACACCAAGAGACCCAGTACTTC.

CDR3 DNA: TGTGCCAGCAGTTTTTCCGGGGGCGCCTACGAGCAGTACTTC. This encodes CASSFSGGAYEQYF. The chain joins TRBV12-3 or TRBV12-4 to TRBJ2-7; D is tentatively TRBD1 or TRBD2 (6 bases each). This CDR3 has 14 amino acids. V was clipped by 3 bases and J by 2 bases, with 11 bases between them.